This T cell receptor (beta chain) was recovered during a study of technical replicates of blood from a handful of donors. The data were produced by immunoSEQ multiplex PCR, yet TCRdb's version contains in-frame clones alone and is incomplete. Altogether around 76,000 clones are present, roughly 92% being singletons, with the ten largest covering 0.4% to 0.5%. This clone was counted once. Trimming removed 2 bases at V and 2 bases at J, with 7 bases between. The CDR3 length is 14 residues. CDR1 MNHNY and CDR2 SVGAGI come from the germline V gene (reference sequence). This TCR came from a human donor in good health. Sequencing used T cells isolated from PBMCs. The chain links TRBV6-6 to TRBJ1-5; unclear D gene. CDR3 sequence reads: CASSYRSGNQPQHF. In DNA, the CDR3 is TGTGCCAGCAGTTACCGTTCCGGCAATCAGCCCCAGCATTTT.